One sample yielded the 15 T cell receptor beta chains listed below, sequenced in a study of shared clonotypes between healthy human individuals. In the naive CD8 group, cells lacked CD45RO and were positively selected for CCR7, so terminally differentiated effector memory CD45RA+ cells were left out. The assay was immunoSEQ multiplex PCR, and TCRdb's table has in-frame clones only and misses some. The sample has around 1.9 million clones, just over 90% seen once. Material: naive CD8+ T cells from PBMCs. All receptors derive from a man aged 18-30 years in good health. Some clones in this sample may be carry-over from other donors' samples.

CDR3 bases: TGTGCCAGTAGTATAGCCTACACCGGGGAGCTGTTTTTT. Protein product: CASSIAYTGELFF. The genes are TRBV19 and TRBJ2-2; no reliable D call. Germline V gene lookup returns CDR1 LNHDA and CDR2 SQIVND (reference sequence). V lost 1 base to trimming and J lost 3 bases, with 3 bases between them. There are 13 residues in the CDR3.

V is TRBV29-1 and J is TRBJ1-4; TRBD1 is a possible D gene (6 bases). This CDR3 contains 16 residues. Per germline, CDR1 SQVTM and CDR2 ANQGSEA. The germline V and J ends were trimmed by 0 bases and 4 bases, with 15 bases remaining between them. CDR3 in amino acids: CSVEDTAGAFNEKLFF. The DNA for the CDR3 is TGCAGCGTTGAAGATACGGCAGGGGCCTTTAATGAAAAACTGTTTTTT.

The rearrangement joins TRBV27 to TRBJ1-4, with D perhaps matching TRBD1 (5 bases). The length of the CDR3 is 16 residues. The germline CDR1 and CDR2 sequences are MNHEY and SMNVEV (reference sequence). Trimming took 0 bases from V and 1 from J, leaving 9 bases between them. Written as DNA, the CDR3 is TGTGCCAGCAGTTTATCCAGGGAGGGAACTAATGAAAAACTGTTTTTT. Encoded protein: CASSLSREGTNEKLFF.

This chain links TRBV10-1 with TRBJ2-2; possibly TRBD1 or TRBD2 for D (5 bases each). Germline V gene lookup returns CDR1 WNHNN and CDR2 SYGVQD (reference sequence). The CDR3 covers 15 residues. V lost 6 bases and J 5 bases, leaving 16 bases between the germline ends. The CDR3 sequence: CASRAGDEGTGELFF. In nucleotides, the CDR3 is TGCGCCAGCAGGGCCGGCGATGAGGGGACCGGGGAGCTGTTTTTT.

The chain recombines TRBV7-9 with TRBJ2-3; TRBD2 agrees at 9 bases. The CDR3 spans 16 residues. The trim removed 2 bases at V and 4 bases at J, leaving 7 bases unmatched. The germline CDR1 and CDR2 sequences are SEHNR and FQNEAQ (reference sequence). DNA of the CDR3: TGTGCCAGCAGCTTAACTGCGGGAGGGCCAGCAGATACGCAGTATTTT. It is translated as CASSLTAGGPADTQYF.

With regard to this clone: Other DNA sequences of this sample code for an identical CDR3. The genes are TRBV27 and TRBJ1-1; D possibly corresponds to TRBD1 (6 bases). The germline CDR1 and CDR2 sequences are MNHEY and SMNVEV (reference sequence). This CDR3 has 14 residues. V gave up 3 bases and J gave up 1 base, with 9 bases separating them. In nucleotides, the CDR3 is TGTGCCAGCAGTTTGAGACAGGCGAACACTGAAGCTTTCTTT. This translates into CASSLRQANTEAFF.

This clone was seen just once. The chain combines TRBV7-9 with TRBJ2-3, with TRBD2 identical over 7 bases. V was clipped by 5 bases and J by 14 bases; unmatched bases: 16. CDR3 size: 14 residues. Germline CDR1 and CDR2: SEHNR and FQNEAQ (reference sequence). The DNA of the CDR3 is TGTGCCAGCAGCCCCCCCGTGGGGTGGGAGGGACCGTATTTT. Its translation is CASSPPVGWEGPYF.

V and J are TRBV9 and TRBJ1-2, with D perhaps matching TRBD1 (6 bases). CDR3 length: 16 amino acids. The V gene's germline CDR1 is SGDLS and CDR2 YYNGEE. V lost 6 bases and J 2 bases, leaving 20 bases between the germline ends. The CDR3 nucleotides are TGTGCCAGCACCCCTCACGGTGGGGGCTTGAACTATGGCTACACCTTC. Translated: CASTPHGGGLNYGYTF.

This clone came up once. The rearrangement uses TRBV25-1 and TRBJ2-5, with a tentative D call TRBD2 (6 bases). V was trimmed by 5 bases and J by 5 bases, leaving 12 bases between them. The V gene's germline CDR1 is MGHDK and CDR2 SYGVNS. This CDR3 contains 13 residues. The CDR3 sequence: CASSPGAGETQYF. CDR3 DNA sequence: TGTGCCAGCAGTCCCGGGGCGGGGGAGACCCAGTACTTC.

The CDR3 reads CASSLGLNSYEQYF. CDR3 bases: TGTGCCAGCAGTTTGGGACTGAATTCCTACGAGCAGTACTTC. The chain carries TRBV28 and TRBJ2-7; D perhaps matches TRBD2 (6 bases). V lost 3 bases, J lost 1 base, and 10 bases lay in between. The germline V gene has CDR1 MDHEN and CDR2 SYDVKM. The CDR3 sequence is 14 residues long.

CDR3 loop: CASSPGTSGFGRQETQYF. The CDR3 DNA sequence: TGCGCCAGCAGCCCAGGGACTAGCGGGTTCGGGCGCCAAGAGACCCAGTACTTC. This rearrangement joins TRBV4-3 to TRBJ2-5; 12 bases fit TRBD2. Germline CDR1 reads LGHNA; CDR2 reads YSLEER. The CDR3 length is 18 residues. With 4 bases clipped from V and 1 base from J, the junction kept 10 bases outside the gene matches.

This clone was seen once. The V and J genes are TRBV28 and TRBJ1-2; D is uncertain. Germline V gene sequence: CDR1 MDHEN, CDR2 SYDVKM. The V end was cut by 2 bases, the J end by 4 bases, with 11 bases between. The CDR3 is made up of 14 amino acids. CDR3 sequence: CASSLNRIIYGYTF. The CDR3 DNA is TGTGCCAGCAGTTTAAACAGAATTATCTATGGCTACACCTTC.

The chain couples TRBV7-3 to TRBJ2-7; 7 positions match TRBD2. This CDR3 region has 12 residues. The V and J ends lost 1 base and 7 bases, in that order; junction bases with no gene match: 1. The germline CDR1 and CDR2 sequences are SGHTA and FQGTGA. CDR3: CASSLSGGEQYF. The CDR3 bases are TGTGCCAGCAGCTTAAGCGGGGGAGAGCAGTACTTC.

This chain joins TRBV5-4 and TRBJ2-6; D may be TRBD2 (6 bases). Germline loops: CDR1 SGHNT, CDR2 YYREEE (reference sequence). Trimming pared 0 bases from V and 4 bases from J, leaving 17 bases between. The CDR3 has 18 amino acids. CDR3 nucleotides: TGTGCCAGCAGCTTGGCAGTCGGGAGTGCTTCAGGGGCCAACGTCCTGACTTTC. It encodes CASSLAVGSASGANVLTF.

The rearrangement links TRBV14 to TRBJ2-7; TRBD1 or TRBD2 may be the D gene (5 bases each). Between the trimmed V and J ends, which lost 0 bases and 0 bases, there was a span of 18 bases. CDR1 is SGHDN, CDR2 FVKESK, per germline. This CDR3 is built from 18 residues. CDR3 protein: CASSQDVRAEGSSYEQYF. The CDR3 bases are TGTGCCAGCAGCCAAGATGTAAGGGCAGAGGGGAGCTCCTACGAGCAGTACTTC. Variable domain in full (rest from reference TRBV14 and TRBJ2-7): EAGVTQFPSHSVIEKGQTVTLRCDPISGHDNLYWYRRVMGKEIKFLLHFVKESKQDESGMPNNRFLAERTGGTYSTLKVQPAELEDSGVYFCASSQDVRAEGSSYEQYFGPGTRLTVT.